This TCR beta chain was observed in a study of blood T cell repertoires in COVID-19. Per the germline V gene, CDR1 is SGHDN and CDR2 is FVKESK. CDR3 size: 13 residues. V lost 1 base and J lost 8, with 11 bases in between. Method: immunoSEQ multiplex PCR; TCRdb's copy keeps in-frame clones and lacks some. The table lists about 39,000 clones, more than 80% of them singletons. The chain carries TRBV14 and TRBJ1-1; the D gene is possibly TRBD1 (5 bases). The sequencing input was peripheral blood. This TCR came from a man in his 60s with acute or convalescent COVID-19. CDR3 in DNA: TGTGCCAGCAGCCAAGTTCGGGGGATCGAAGCTTTCTTT. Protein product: CASSQVRGIEAFF.